The 3 T cell receptor beta chains in this list originate from one sample, sequenced in a study of OX40 agonist ivuxolimab in advanced cancers. Sequenced by immunoSEQ multiplex PCR; TCRdb stores in-frame clones only, minus some. Among approximately 67,000 clones, about four fifths were seen once, and the ten largest hold 2% to 2.5%. Sequencing used CD4+ or CD8+ T cells sorted from blood, obtained in a trial of the OX40 agonist ivuxolimab. These receptors originate from an adult with an advanced solid tumor such as melanoma, head and neck, liver or kidney cancer.

The CDR3 loop is CASSLTSGKDTQYF. CDR3 coding DNA: TGTGCCAGCAGTTTGACTAGCGGGAAGGATACGCAGTATTTT. The chain uses TRBV27 and TRBJ2-3; TRBD2 aligns across 11 bases. The CDR3 loop spans 14 amino acids. Looked up from germline, CDR1 is MNHEY and CDR2 is SMNVEV (reference sequence). V dropped 3 bases and J dropped 6; count of bases not matched to a gene: 2.

This rearrangement joins TRBV5-1 to TRBJ2-2; the D gene is possibly TRBD2 (6 bases). The germline V gene encodes CDR1 SGHRS and CDR2 YFSETQ. Trimming cost V 0 bases and J 0 bases, with 15 bases left between them. This CDR3 comprises 18 residues. CDR3 region: CASSLETMAGTNTGELFF. The DNA of the CDR3 is TGCGCCAGCAGCTTGGAGACTATGGCGGGAACGAACACCGGGGAGCTGTTTTTT.

V usage is TRBV6-4 and J usage is TRBJ2-3, with no clear D. This CDR3 comprises 15 residues. The germline gives CDR1 MRHNA, CDR2 SNTAGT. Trimming stripped 4 bases from V and 3 bases from J, with 14 bases between. CDR3 in amino acids: CASSVDRYGTDTQYF. The CDR3 DNA sequence: TGTGCCAGCAGTGTCGATCGATATGGGACAGATACGCAGTATTTT.